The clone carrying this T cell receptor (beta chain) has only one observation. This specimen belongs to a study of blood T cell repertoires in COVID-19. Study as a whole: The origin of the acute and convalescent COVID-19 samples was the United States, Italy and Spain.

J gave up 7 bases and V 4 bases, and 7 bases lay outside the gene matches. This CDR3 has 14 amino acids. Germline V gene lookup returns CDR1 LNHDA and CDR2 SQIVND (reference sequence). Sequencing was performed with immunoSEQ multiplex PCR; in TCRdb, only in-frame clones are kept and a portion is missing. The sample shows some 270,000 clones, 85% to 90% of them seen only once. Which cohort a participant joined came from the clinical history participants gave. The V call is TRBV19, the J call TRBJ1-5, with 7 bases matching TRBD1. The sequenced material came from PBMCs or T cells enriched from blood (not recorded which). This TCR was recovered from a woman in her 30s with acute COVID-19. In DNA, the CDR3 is TGTGCCAGTAGTAATCACAGGGGCGGGCAGCCCCAGCATTTT. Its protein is CASSNHRGGQPQHF. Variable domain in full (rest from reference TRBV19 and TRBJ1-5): DGGITQSPKYLFRKEGQNVTLSCEQNLNHDAMYWYRQDPGQGLRLIYYSQIVNDFQKGDIAEGYSVSREKKESFPLTVTSAQKNPTAFYLCASSNHRGGQPQHFGDGTRLSIL.